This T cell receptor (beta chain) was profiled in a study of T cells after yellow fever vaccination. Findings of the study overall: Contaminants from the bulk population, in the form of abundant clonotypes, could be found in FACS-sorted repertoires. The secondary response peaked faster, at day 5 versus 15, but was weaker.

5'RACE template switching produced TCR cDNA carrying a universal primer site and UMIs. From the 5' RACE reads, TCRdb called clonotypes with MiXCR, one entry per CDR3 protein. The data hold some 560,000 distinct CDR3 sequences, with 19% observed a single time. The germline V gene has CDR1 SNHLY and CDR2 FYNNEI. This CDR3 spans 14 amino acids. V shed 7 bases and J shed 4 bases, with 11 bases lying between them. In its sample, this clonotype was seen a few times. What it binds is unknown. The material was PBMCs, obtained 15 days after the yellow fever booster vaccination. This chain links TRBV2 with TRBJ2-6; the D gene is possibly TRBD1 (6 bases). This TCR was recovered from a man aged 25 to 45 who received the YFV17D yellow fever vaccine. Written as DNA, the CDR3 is TGTGCCAGCAAGGGACAATCAGGGGCCAACGTCCTGACTTTC. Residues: CASKGQSGANVLTF.